The 28 T cell receptor beta chains below were found in one sample sequenced in a study of shared clonotypes between healthy human individuals. Assay used: immunoSEQ multiplex PCR; TCRdb lists only in-frame clones, some missing. The sample yields roughly 1,100,000 clones, 60% to 80% seen once. The sequencing input was memory CD4+ T cells sorted from blood. Subset denoted: CD45RA-negative fraction. The receptor source for this set is a man aged 18 to 29 in good health.

This clone was found a few times. J is TRBJ2-7 and V is TRBV10-3; D possibly matches TRBD1 or TRBD2 (5 bases each). The CDR3 consists of 14 residues. V was clipped by 3 bases and J by 4 bases, with 13 bases between them. CDR1 is ENHRY and CDR2 is SYGVKD in the germline V gene. The CDR3 reads CAISEQSGTYEQYF. The CDR3, as DNA: TGTGCCATCAGTGAACAATCAGGGACGTACGAGCAGTACTTC.

The chain combines TRBV30 with TRBJ2-2; no firm D call. The CDR3 is made up of 15 amino acids. CDR1 and CDR2 from the germline V gene are GTSNPN and SVGIG (reference sequence). V was pared by 3 bases and J by 5 bases, with 16 bases between. This CDR3 reads CAWSSTGGLTGELFF. In DNA, the CDR3 is TGTGCCTGGAGCTCGACGGGTGGGCTGACCGGGGAGCTGTTTTTT.

This rearrangement joins TRBV18 to TRBJ1-5; 7 bases match TRBD1. This CDR3 has 15 residues. The V gene end was trimmed by 4 bases and the J gene end by 4 bases; junction bases not matched to a gene: 7. The V gene's germline CDR1 is KGHSH and CDR2 LQKENI. The CDR3 loop reads CASSQGTGANQPQHF. DNA of the CDR3: TGTGCCAGCTCACAGGGAACAGGGGCTAATCAGCCCCAGCATTTT. The full variable domain, in which reference TRBV18 and TRBJ1-5 provide the parts outside the CDR3, is NAGVMQNPRHLVRRRGQEARLRCSPMKGHSHVYWYRQLPEEGLKFMVYLQKENIIDESGMPKERFSAEFPKEGPSILRIQQVVRGDSAAYFCASSQGTGANQPQHFGDGTRLSIL.

V usage is TRBV7-8 and J usage is TRBJ2-7; D not resolved. In germline, CDR1 is SGHVS, CDR2 FQNEAQ. CDR3 length equals 12 residues. Trimming shortened V by 3 bases and J by 7 bases, and 10 bases separated the two germline ends. DNA for the CDR3: TGTGCCAGCAGCTTGGCCAGGCGAGAGCAGTACTTC. Residues: CASSLARREQYF.

This chain connects TRBV19 to TRBJ1-5, with 7 bases aligning to TRBD1. V was pared by 3 bases and J by 9 bases, with 11 bases of the junction left unmatched. CDR3 length equals 15 residues. The germline V gene encodes CDR1 LNHDA and CDR2 SQIVND (reference sequence). The CDR3 loop reads CASSISGTDYRPQHF. CDR3 sequence (DNA): TGTGCCAGTAGTATCAGCGGGACAGACTATCGGCCCCAGCATTTT.

This rearrangement joins TRBV30 to TRBJ1-1; 10 nucleotides match TRBD1. This CDR3 has 16 residues. CDR1 is GTSNPN and CDR2 is SVGIG in the germline V gene (reference sequence). The V gene end was trimmed by 3 bases and the J gene end by 6 bases; junction bases not matched to a gene: 13. The CDR3 sequence: CAWSAANRQGASEAFF. CDR3 nucleotides: TGTGCCTGGAGCGCCGCAAATCGACAGGGGGCATCTGAAGCTTTCTTT.

V usage is TRBV7-8 and J usage is TRBJ1-3; D possibly corresponds to TRBD1 (6 bases). Trimming removed 2 bases at V and 7 bases at J, with 12 bases between. CDR3 length equals 14 residues. Germline V gene data show CDR1 as SGHVS and CDR2 as FQNEAQ. CDR3 nucleotide sequence: TGTGCCAGCAGCTTACTGACAGGAGGCAACACCATATATTTT. Its protein is CASSLLTGGNTIYF.

The chain recombines TRBV10-3 with TRBJ2-1; D uncertain. The germline V gene has CDR1 ENHRY and CDR2 SYGVKD. There are 17 residues in the CDR3. Trimming shortened V by 6 bases and J by 3 bases, and 21 bases separated the two germline ends. CDR3 coding DNA: TGTGCCATCAGGGCGGTGGGGTCCGGGTCCAGCTACAATGAGCAGTTCTTC. It encodes CAIRAVGSGSSYNEQFF.

This clone was observed a few times. The V and J genes are TRBV7-9 and TRBJ2-2, with 8 bases fitting TRBD1. The trim removed 5 bases at V and 4 bases at J, leaving 6 bases unmatched. Germline V CDR1 and CDR2: SEHNR, FQNEAQ (reference sequence). The CDR3 has 15 residues. In DNA form, the CDR3 reads TGTGCCAGCAGCCCCGGGACAGGTGTCACCGGGGAGCTGTTTTTT. Translating gives CASSPGTGVTGELFF.

CDR3 region: CASSLAEGASGPQHF. CDR3 DNA: TGTGCCAGCAGCTTGGCCGAAGGGGCTAGCGGACCCCAGCATTTT. This chain uses TRBV5-4 with TRBJ1-5; tentative D call: TRBD1 (5 bases). Trimming stripped 0 bases from V and 10 bases from J, with 17 bases between. The CDR3 contains 15 residues. Germline V gene sequence: CDR1 SGHNT, CDR2 YYREEE (reference sequence).

Notes on this clone: This same CDR3 is encoded by further DNA sequences in the sample. This chain uses TRBV9 with TRBJ2-3, with 10 bases identical to TRBD2. This CDR3 has 15 residues. Trimming took 1 base from V and 2 from J; bases not matched to a gene: 1. Germline CDR1 is SGDLS and CDR2 is YYNGEE. The CDR3 DNA reads as TGTGCCAGCAGCGTAACTAGCGGGATCACAGATACGCAGTATTTT. Its translation: CASSVTSGITDTQYF.

This clone was observed a handful of times. The V gene is TRBV28, the J gene TRBJ1-2; D is unclear. The germline V gene has CDR1 MDHEN and CDR2 SYDVKM. The V end lost 3 bases, the J end lost 7 bases, and 12 bases lay between the germline ends. The CDR3 has 13 amino acids. The CDR3 loop is CASSFGRTGGYTF. CDR3 bases: TGTGCCAGCAGTTTTGGGAGGACCGGTGGCTACACCTTC.

This chain joins TRBV20-1 and TRBJ2-7; D tentatively fits TRBD1 or TRBD2 (5 bases each). The CDR3 has 11 residues. Germline lookup yields CDR1 DFQATT and CDR2 SNEGSKA (reference sequence). The V end lost 3 bases, the J end lost 7 bases, and 10 bases lay between the germline ends. CDR3 protein: CSARAGAEQYF. CDR3 coding DNA: TGCAGTGCTAGGGCCGGGGCTGAGCAGTACTTC.

The rearrangement uses TRBV2 and TRBJ1-2; D is unresolved. The CDR3 is 15 amino acids. Trimming took off 3 bases at V and 0 bases at J, with 11 bases between the two ends. CDR1 and CDR2 (germline): SNHLY, FYNNEI. CDR3 in DNA: TGTGCCAGCAGTGACAGTGGCAGACCTAACTATGGCTACACCTTC. It translates to CASSDSGRPNYGYTF.

This clone showed up just once. V and J are TRBV15 and TRBJ2-1, with 9 bases aligning to TRBD2. J gave up 6 bases and V 7 bases, and 13 bases lay outside the gene matches. The CDR3 extends over 16 amino acids. The germline V gene has CDR1 LNHNV and CDR2 YYDKDF (reference sequence). The CDR3 is CATTGGGAYKGNEQFF. In DNA, the CDR3 is TGTGCCACCACGGGCGGGGGGGCCTATAAAGGCAATGAGCAGTTCTTC.

This clone was seen only a few times. Other DNA sequences of this sample code for an identical CDR3. J is TRBJ1-1 and V is TRBV5-1, with D unclear. There are 15 residues in the CDR3. V was shortened by 0 bases and J by 0 bases, with 9 bases between the two germline ends. Germline CDR1 is SGHRS and CDR2 is YFSETQ. The CDR3 bases are TGCGCCAGCAGCTTGGTCGGCAGCTTGAACACTGAAGCTTTCTTT. Amino acid sequence: CASSLVGSLNTEAFF.

This chain uses TRBV19 with TRBJ1-1, with D possibly TRBD1 on 6 matching bases. The germline V gene has CDR1 LNHDA and CDR2 SQIVND (reference sequence). The germline V and J ends were trimmed by 7 bases and 0 bases, with 21 bases remaining between them. CDR3 length: 17 amino acids. Here the CDR3 DNA reads TGTGCCAGTAAGCCCCCTCCGGGGGCAGGGGTGAACACTGAAGCTTTCTTT. Translated: CASKPPPGAGVNTEAFF.

In this sample, this clone turned up a few times. J is TRBJ2-7 and V is TRBV5-6; D unresolved. Looked up from germline, CDR1 is SGHDT and CDR2 is YYEEEE. The CDR3 has 13 amino acids. Trimming removed 2 bases at V and 4 bases at J, with 10 bases between. The CDR3 here is CASSFEERYEQYF. In DNA, the CDR3 is TGTGCCAGCAGCTTTGAGGAGCGTTACGAGCAGTACTTC.

This chain connects TRBV27 to TRBJ2-2; D is ambiguous. CDR3 length: 15 amino acids. CDR1 and CDR2 from the germline V gene are MNHEY and SMNVEV (reference sequence). V lost 0 bases and J lost 6, with 11 bases in between. CDR3 coding DNA: TGTGCCAGCAGTTTATCGGAAAGGGTCGCCGGGGAGCTGTTTTTT. It specifies CASSLSERVAGELFF.

This clone appeared once. V and J are TRBV2 and TRBJ2-2, with D maybe TRBD2 (5 bases). Germline CDR1 SNHLY, CDR2 FYNNEI. Trimming removed 4 bases from V and 0 bases from J, with 12 bases in between. The CDR3 is 16 residues long. CDR3 DNA: TGTGCCAGCAGTGCGGGCGGGTGGGCGAACACCGGGGAGCTGTTTTTT. Translating it yields CASSAGGWANTGELFF.

This clone has only one observation. The genes are TRBV2 and TRBJ2-1, with D perhaps TRBD1 or TRBD2 (5 bases each). The CDR3 length is 13 residues. The V end was cut by 4 bases, the J end by 5 bases, with 9 bases between. Germline V lookup: CDR1 SNHLY, CDR2 FYNNEI. The CDR3 reads CASSGDGNNEQFF. For the CDR3, the DNA is TGTGCCAGCAGTGGGGACGGAAACAATGAGCAGTTCTTC.

The gene calls are TRBV2 and TRBJ2-2, with D perhaps TRBD1 (6 bases). V gave up 5 bases and J gave up 4 bases, with 20 bases separating them. This CDR3 is built from 17 residues. The germline CDR1 and CDR2 sequences are SNHLY and FYNNEI. The CDR3 sequence: CASSPSLGRGITGELFF. CDR3 in DNA: TGTGCCAGCAGTCCCAGTTTAGGAAGGGGGATCACCGGGGAGCTGTTTTTT.

This clone was found a few times. The CDR3 spells CASSYSLGTGSEAFF. The CDR3, as DNA: TGTGCCAGCAGTTACTCGCTAGGGACAGGGTCTGAAGCTTTCTTT. This sequence joins TRBV6-5 and TRBJ1-1; 9 bases line up with TRBD1. V lost 0 bases, J lost 6 bases, and 5 bases stayed unmatched. The germline V gene has CDR1 MNHEY and CDR2 SVGAGI. The CDR3 sequence is 15 residues long.

The chain joins TRBV18 to TRBJ1-4; D remains ambiguous. V was clipped by 6 bases and J by 8 bases, with 10 bases between them. The CDR3 is 12 residues long. Per the germline V gene, CDR1 is KGHSH and CDR2 is LQKENI. The CDR3 DNA is TGTGCCAGCTCCCGGGAGGACGAAAAACTGTTTTTT. It codes for CASSREDEKLFF.

This clone was seen only a few times. The CDR3 DNA follows: TGTGCCAGCAGCTTAGGCGAGAGATCACCCCTCCACTTT. The encoded protein is CASSLGERSPLHF. This chain joins TRBV7-2 and TRBJ1-6; D remains unclear. Germline CDR1 SGHTA, CDR2 FQGNSA. This CDR3 contains 13 residues. V was pared by 1 base and J by 10 bases, with 8 bases between.

The J gene is TRBJ2-2, the V gene TRBV30; 8 bases are a match to TRBD2. V was pared by 8 bases and J by 4 bases, with 6 bases of the junction left unmatched. Germline loops: CDR1 GTSNPN, CDR2 SVGIG (reference sequence). This CDR3 is 13 amino acids long. Written as DNA, the CDR3 is TGTGCCAGCGGGACTAGTAGCACCGGGGAGCTGTTTTTT. Its translation is CASGTSSTGELFF.

V gene TRBV9 combines with J gene TRBJ1-5, with D perhaps matching TRBD1 (5 bases). CDR1 SGDLS and CDR2 YYNGEE come from the germline V gene. The CDR3 loop spans 13 amino acids. V was cut by 8 bases and J by 0 bases, with 9 bases left in between. CDR3 in amino acids: CARVQASNQPQHF. The CDR3 DNA follows: TGTGCCAGAGTACAGGCTAGCAATCAGCCCCAGCATTTT.

This clone was recorded once. The chain links TRBV5-1 to TRBJ2-3; the D is unclear. Germline V gene sequence: CDR1 SGHRS, CDR2 YFSETQ. The CDR3 runs 16 residues. Trimming pared 3 bases from V and 1 base from J, leaving 15 bases between. The CDR3: CASSSVLSAGTDTQYF. The CDR3 DNA follows: TGCGCCAGCAGCTCCGTATTGAGCGCGGGCACAGATACGCAGTATTTT. The full variable domain, in which reference TRBV5-1 and TRBJ2-3 provide the parts outside the CDR3, is KAGVTQTPRYLIKTRGQQVTLSCSPISGHRSVSWYQQTPGQGLQFLFEYFSETQRNKGNFPGRFSGRQFSNSRSEMNVSTLELGDSALYLCASSSVLSAGTDTQYFGPGTRLTVL.